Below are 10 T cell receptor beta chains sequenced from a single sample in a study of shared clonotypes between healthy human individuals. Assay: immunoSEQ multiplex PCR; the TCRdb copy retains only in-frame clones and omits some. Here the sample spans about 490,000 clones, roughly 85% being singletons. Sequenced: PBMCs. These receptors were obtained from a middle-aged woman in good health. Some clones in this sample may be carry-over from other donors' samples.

The CDR3 spells CASSVRATDVLTF. CDR3 nucleotides: TGTGCCAGTAGTGTCAGAGCTACGGACGTCCTGACTTTC. The V call is TRBV19, the J call TRBJ2-6, with D hard to call. The CDR3 spans 13 residues. Germline V gene lookup returns CDR1 LNHDA and CDR2 SQIVND (reference sequence). V gave up 5 bases and J gave up 11 bases, with 13 bases separating them. Filled out from reference TRBV19 and TRBJ2-6, the complete variable domain reads DGGITQSPKYLFRKEGQNVTLSCEQNLNHDAMYWYRQDPGQGLRLIYYSQIVNDFQKGDIAEGYSVSREKKESFPLTVTSAQKNPTAFYLCASSVRATDVLTFGAGSRLTVL.

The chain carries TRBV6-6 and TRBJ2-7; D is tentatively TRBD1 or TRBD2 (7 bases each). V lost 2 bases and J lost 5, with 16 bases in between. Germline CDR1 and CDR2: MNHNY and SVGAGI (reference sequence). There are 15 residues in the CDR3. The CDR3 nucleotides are TGTGCCAGCAGTTACGGTTCAGGGGGGGTCCACGAGCAGTACTTC. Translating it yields CASSYGSGGVHEQYF.

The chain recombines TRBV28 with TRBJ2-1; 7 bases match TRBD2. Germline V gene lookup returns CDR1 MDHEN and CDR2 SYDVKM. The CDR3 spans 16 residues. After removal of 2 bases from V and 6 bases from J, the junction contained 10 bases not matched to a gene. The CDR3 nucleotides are TGTGCCAGCAGTTTAAACCTTTGGGGCGGGGGCAATGAGCAGTTCTTC. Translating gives CASSLNLWGGGNEQFF. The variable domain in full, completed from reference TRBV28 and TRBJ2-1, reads DVKVTQSSRYLVKRTGEKVFLECVQDMDHENMFWYRQDPGLGLRLIYFSYDVKMKEKGDIPEGYSVSREKKERFSLILESASTNQTSMYLCASSLNLWGGGNEQFFGPGTRLTVL.

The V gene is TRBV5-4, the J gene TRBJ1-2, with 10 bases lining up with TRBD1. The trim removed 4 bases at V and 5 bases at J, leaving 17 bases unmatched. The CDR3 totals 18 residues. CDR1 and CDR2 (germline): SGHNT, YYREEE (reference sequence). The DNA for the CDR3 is TGTGCCAGCAGCAGCGCCGGGACAGGGGCCGCGAGTGGATATGGCTACACCTTC. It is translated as CASSSAGTGAASGYGYTF.

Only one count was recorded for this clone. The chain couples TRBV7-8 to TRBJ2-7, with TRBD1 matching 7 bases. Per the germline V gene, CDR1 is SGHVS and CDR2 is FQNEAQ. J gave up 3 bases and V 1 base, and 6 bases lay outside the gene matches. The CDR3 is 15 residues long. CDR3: CASSLGGTVGYEQYF. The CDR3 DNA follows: TGTGCCAGCAGCTTAGGGGGGACAGTGGGCTACGAGCAGTACTTC.

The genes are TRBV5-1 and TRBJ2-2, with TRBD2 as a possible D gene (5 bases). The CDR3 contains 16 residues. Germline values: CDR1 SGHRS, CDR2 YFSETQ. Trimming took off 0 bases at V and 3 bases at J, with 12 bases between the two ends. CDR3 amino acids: CASSLAVARDTGELFF. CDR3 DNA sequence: TGCGCCAGCAGCTTGGCGGTAGCGAGGGACACCGGGGAGCTGTTTTTT.

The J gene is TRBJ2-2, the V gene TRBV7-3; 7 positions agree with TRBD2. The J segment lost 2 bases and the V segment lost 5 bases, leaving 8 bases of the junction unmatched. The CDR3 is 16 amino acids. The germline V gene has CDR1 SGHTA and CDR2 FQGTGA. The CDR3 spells CASSPSGGSNTGELFF. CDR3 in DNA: TGTGCCAGCAGCCCATCGGGCGGGAGTAACACCGGGGAGCTGTTTTTT.

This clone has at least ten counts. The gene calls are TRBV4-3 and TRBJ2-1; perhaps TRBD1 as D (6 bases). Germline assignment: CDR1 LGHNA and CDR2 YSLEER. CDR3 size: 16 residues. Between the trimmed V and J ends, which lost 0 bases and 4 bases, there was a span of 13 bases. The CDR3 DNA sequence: TGCGCCAGCAGCCAAGATGGGGGCTTCGGATACAATGAGCAGTTCTTC. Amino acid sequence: CASSQDGGFGYNEQFF.

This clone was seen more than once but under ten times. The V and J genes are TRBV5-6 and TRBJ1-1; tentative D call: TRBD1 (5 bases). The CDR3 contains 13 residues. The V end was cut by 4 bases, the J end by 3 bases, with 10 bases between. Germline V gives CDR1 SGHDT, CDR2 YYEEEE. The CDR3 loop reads CASSDWGDTEAFF. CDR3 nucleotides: TGTGCCAGCAGCGATTGGGGGGACACTGAAGCTTTCTTT.

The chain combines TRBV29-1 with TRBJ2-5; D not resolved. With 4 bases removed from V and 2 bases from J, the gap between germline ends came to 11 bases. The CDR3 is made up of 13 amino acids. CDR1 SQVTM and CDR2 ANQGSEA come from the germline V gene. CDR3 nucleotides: TGCAGCGTTGTTTCCTACAGACAAGAGACCCAGTACTTC. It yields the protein CSVVSYRQETQYF. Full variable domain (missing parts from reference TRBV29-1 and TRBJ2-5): SAVISQKPSRDICQRGTSLTIQCQVDSQVTMMFWYRQQPGQSLTLIATANQGSEATYESGFVIDKFPISRPNLTFSTLTVSNMSPEDSSIYLCSVVSYRQETQYFGPGTRLLVL.